This TCR beta chain was recovered during a study of cytomegalovirus exposure and HLA in healthy donors. Across the whole study: Assignment to the Caucasian-associated ancestry cluster applied to more than 75% of the approximately 380 genotyped donors.

CDR1 is KGHSH, CDR2 LQKENI, per germline. The CDR3 runs to 14 residues. V was pared by 2 bases and J by 6 bases, with 10 bases between. A word on this clone: Its specificity is unknown.

Researchers ran the PCR with 60 Vbeta and 13 Jbeta primers. The method was immunoSEQ multiplex PCR; TCRdb's version includes in-frame clones alone and lacks a portion of them. Among approximately 110,000 clones listed, approximately 80% were seen once. Study results and caveats: Later analysis revealed greater clonal expansion in HLA-associated TCR beta chains than in equally common others. The presence/absence work took it that sequencing depth was about the same across donors.

Sequenced: PBMCs. The chain uses TRBV18 and TRBJ1-4; D is uncertain. This clonotype was obtained from a woman aged 40 to 55 in good health and CMV-seropositive. This CDR3 is CASSPREKDEKLFF. The CDR3 coding sequence is TGTGCCAGCTCACCAAGAGAGAAAGATGAAAAACTGTTTTTT.